This T cell receptor (beta chain) was sequenced in a study of cytomegalovirus exposure and HLA in healthy donors. CDR3 length: 13 residues. V shed 6 bases, J shed 4 bases, and the junction held 2 bases outside the gene matches. Germline-derived CDR1 and CDR2 are LNHDA and SQIVND (reference sequence). Primers included in the PCR were 60 Vbeta and 13 Jbeta primers. TCRdb's table, derived via immunoSEQ multiplex PCR, lists solely in-frame clones and lacks some. The sample has 80,000 to 95,000 clones, about 60% seen once. Study-wide results and caveats: An observed cluster of highly shared sequence variants was recorded as a likely sequencing artifact. Sequences of the TCR beta chain were said to predict the HLA-A and HLA-B alleles of most subjects accurately.

Sampled while nominally healthy, donors likely had unrecorded immune exposures. Remarks on this clone: No antigen is known for it.

The chain joins TRBV19 to TRBJ1-4; 7 nucleotides align to TRBD1. Source material: PBMCs. This sequence was found in a woman in her 30s in good health and CMV-seronegative. The CDR3 loop reads CASRGQSNEKLFF. In nucleotides, the CDR3 is TGTGCCAGTAGGGGACAGAGTAATGAAAAACTGTTTTTT.